This is a list of T cell receptor beta chains from one sample in a study of T cell responses to AZD1222 COVID-19 vaccine. Clones were read by immunoSEQ multiplex PCR, and TCRdb kept only the in-frame ones, dropping some. This sample has 95,000 to 100,000 clones, with roughly nine tenths found just once. The starting material was peripheral blood, obtained on day 0 of AZD1222 vaccination. The receptors stem from an adult in good health. CDR3s leave out the opening cysteine and the closing phenylalanine or tryptophan. Fields, in order: V gene, clone size, CDR3 protein. A clone size is listed for some rows: how often the clone was seen (once, few, many), or a class if it is expanded.

>TRBV6-5|-
ASRKQGPYGYT
>TRBV4-1|-
ASSQDQGGSEAF
>TRBV5-1|-
ASSLERGVNTIY
>TRBV27|-
ASSFTRLAGGAYEQY
>TRBV7-9|-
ASSFSSQVPEFYEQY
>TRBV27|-
ASSSREGSPLH
>TRBV6-5|-
ASRRGGWDTEAF
>TRBV7-2|-
ASSPQYQPQH
>TRBV7-2|-
ASSASGRTYNEQF
>TRBV11-2|once
ASSSVREGIYNEQF
>TRBV11-2|-
ASSLGTPSTYEQY
>TRBV5-6|-
ASSRTSLLGTDTQY
>TRBV11-2|once
ASSGQGESYGYT
>TRBV18|-
ASSPRTGEDTQY
>TRBV11-3|-
ASSPGPAWEKLF
>TRBV18|-
ASSIGVGAEAF
>TRBV7-3|-
ASSLTSRGTSGYT
>TRBV27|-
ASSLISRNTEAF
>TRBV9|once
ASSERAFSDSYNEQF
>TRBV27|few
ARGGTKGGKNIQY
>TRBV18|-
ASTIDRDLWF
>TRBV5-1|few
ASSLYGAYEQY
>TRBV6-1|-
ASSGTGTGGPVSYYEQY
>TRBV6-6|-
ASSYTSGSGETQY
>TRBV25-1|-
ASSLAGEGYEQY
>TRBV3-1/TRBV3-2|once
ASSQDRVGPLH
>TRBV10-2|-
ASSEQGRNYGYT
>TRBV7-9|few
ASSFHRAGPYEQY
>TRBV4-1|-
ASSQATSGYNSPLH
>TRBV11-3|-
ASSQDNTGELF
>TRBV2|-
ASTRTAGLATEAF
>TRBV28|-
ASRPSSYEQY
>TRBV3-1/TRBV3-2|-
ASSQDVEGIDEQF
>TRBV3-1/TRBV3-2|-
ASSPTGTGNEKLF
>TRBV6-5|-
ASSSGQGIDYGYT
>TRBV7-3|-
ASSLREGRRVEQF
>TRBV24-1|-
ATSDATGTSYGYT
>TRBV6-5|-
ASSLVAAPREQY
>TRBV6-5|-
ASSYGTGFNSPLH
>TRBV19|-
ASSTEYNEQF
>TRBV2|-
ASSEAQGTNYGYT
>TRBV19|once
ASSASGRFTYEQY